This T cell receptor (beta chain) was observed in a study of T cell repertoires in aging, cancer and after chemotherapy. Study observations and caveats: These repertoire data do not allow conclusions about immunological memory after chemotherapy.

Details on this clonotype: Its antigen is not identified.

TRB rearrangements spanning V, D and J were amplified using mixed TRB-A/B primers. TCRdb recomputed calls from the multiplex PCR reads with MiXCR, one row per CDR3 protein. Among over 8,000 distinct CDR3 sequences, just over 40% were seen once, and the ten largest hold 9% to 15%. Amplification of TCR beta used genomic DNA extracted from peripheral blood. V lost 2 bases and J lost 5, with 14 bases in between. Germline V CDR1 and CDR2: SGHAT, FQDESV (reference sequence). The CDR3 sequence is 15 residues long. The V call is TRBV11-1, the J call TRBJ2-3; D ambiguous. The TCR was taken from a human donor with a solid tumor. The sample taken for sequencing was blood. CDR3 sequence reads: CASSLRTGLRDTQYF. Written as DNA, the CDR3 is TGTGCCAGCAGCTTAAGAACGGGTTTGAGAGATACGCAGTATTTT.